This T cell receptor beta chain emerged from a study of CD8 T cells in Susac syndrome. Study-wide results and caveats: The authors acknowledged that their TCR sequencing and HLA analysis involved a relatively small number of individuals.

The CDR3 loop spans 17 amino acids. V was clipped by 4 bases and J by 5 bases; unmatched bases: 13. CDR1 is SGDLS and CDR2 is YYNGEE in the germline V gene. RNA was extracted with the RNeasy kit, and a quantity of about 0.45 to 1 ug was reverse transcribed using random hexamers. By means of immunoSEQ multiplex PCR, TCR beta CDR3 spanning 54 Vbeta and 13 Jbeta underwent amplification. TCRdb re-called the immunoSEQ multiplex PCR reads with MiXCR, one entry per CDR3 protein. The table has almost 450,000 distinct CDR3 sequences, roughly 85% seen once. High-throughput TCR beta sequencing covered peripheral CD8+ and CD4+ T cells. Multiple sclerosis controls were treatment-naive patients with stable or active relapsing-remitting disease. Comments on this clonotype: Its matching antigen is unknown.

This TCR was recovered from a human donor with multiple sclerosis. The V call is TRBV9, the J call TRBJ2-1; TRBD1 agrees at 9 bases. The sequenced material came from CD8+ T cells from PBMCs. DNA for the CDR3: TGTGCCAGCAGCTCCCAAACGGGACAGGGTGATAACAATGAGCAGTTCTTC. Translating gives CASSSQTGQGDNNEQFF.